This T cell receptor beta chain was captured by sequencing in a study of CD8+CD57+ T cells in acquired aplastic anemia. Flow cytometry had shown expanded CD8+CD57+ cells in the patients chosen for sequencing. The template used for profiling TCR beta VDJ and CDR3 was genomic DNA. TCRdb fed the reads into MiXCR, producing one record per CDR3 protein. The sample shows about 270,000 distinct CDR3 sequences, 82% of them seen only once. Note on this clonotype: As the CDR3 is not closed by the conserved phenylalanine or tryptophan, this likely results from a read error. No DNA is shown, since the ends of the CDR3 on it are uncertain; the CDR3 is the one TCRdb lists.

Sequencing was performed on sorted CD4+, CD8+, or CD8+CD57+ T cells (not recorded which) from PBMCs. The TCR sequence derives from a human donor with aplastic anemia.

CDR3 protein: CASVKGAQSTDAFG. The chain employs TRBV2 and TRBJ1-1. The CDR3 contains 14 residues when both ends are counted. Germline CDR1 reads SNHLY; CDR2 reads FYNNEI.